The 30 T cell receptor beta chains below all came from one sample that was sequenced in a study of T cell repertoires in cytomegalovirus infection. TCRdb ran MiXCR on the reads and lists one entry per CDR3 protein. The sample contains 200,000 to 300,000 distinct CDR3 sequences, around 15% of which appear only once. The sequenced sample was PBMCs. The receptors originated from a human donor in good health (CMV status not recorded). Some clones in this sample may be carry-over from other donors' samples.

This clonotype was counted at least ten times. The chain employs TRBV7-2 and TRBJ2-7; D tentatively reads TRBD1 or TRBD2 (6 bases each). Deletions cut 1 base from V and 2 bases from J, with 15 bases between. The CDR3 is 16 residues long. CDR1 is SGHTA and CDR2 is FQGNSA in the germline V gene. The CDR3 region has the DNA TGTGCCAGCAGCTTAGACGGGGGCGGGACTCCCTACGAGCAGTACTTC. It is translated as CASSLDGGGTPYEQYF.

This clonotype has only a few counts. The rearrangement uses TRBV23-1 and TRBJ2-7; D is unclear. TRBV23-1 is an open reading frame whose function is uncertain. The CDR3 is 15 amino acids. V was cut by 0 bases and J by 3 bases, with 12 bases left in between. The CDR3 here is CASSQSIGPNYEQYF. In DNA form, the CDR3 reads TGCGCCAGCAGTCAATCAATCGGACCGAACTACGAGCAGTACTTC.

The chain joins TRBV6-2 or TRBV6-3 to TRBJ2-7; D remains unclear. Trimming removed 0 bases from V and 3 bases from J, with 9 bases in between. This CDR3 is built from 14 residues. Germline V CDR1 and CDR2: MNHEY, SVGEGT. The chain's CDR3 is CASSYSIPGYEQYF. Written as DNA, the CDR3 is TGTGCCAGCAGTTACTCGATACCGGGCTACGAGCAGTACTTC.

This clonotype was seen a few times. CDR3 sequence (DNA): TGTGCCAGCAGCCCGAGGGGGGGACTGGGCTACGAGCAGTACTTC. It yields the protein CASSPRGGLGYEQYF. The chain links TRBV7-9 to TRBJ2-7; D is perhaps TRBD2 (7 bases). This CDR3 spans 15 amino acids. V gave up 5 bases and J gave up 3 bases, with 17 bases separating them. The germline V gene has CDR1 SEHNR and CDR2 FQNEAQ (reference sequence).

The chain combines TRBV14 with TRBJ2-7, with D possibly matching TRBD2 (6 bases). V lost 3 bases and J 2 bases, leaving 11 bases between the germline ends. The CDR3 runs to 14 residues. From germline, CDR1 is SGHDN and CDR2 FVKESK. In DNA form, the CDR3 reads TGTGCCAGCAGCCAGGGGGGTCCTCCCTACGAGCAGTACTTC. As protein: CASSQGGPPYEQYF.

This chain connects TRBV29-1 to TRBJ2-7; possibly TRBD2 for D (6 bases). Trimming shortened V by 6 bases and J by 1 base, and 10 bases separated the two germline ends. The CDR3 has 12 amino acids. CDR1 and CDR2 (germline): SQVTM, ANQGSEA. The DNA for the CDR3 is TGCAGCGTACGGCGGGGTTCCTACGAGCAGTACTTC. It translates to CSVRRGSYEQYF.

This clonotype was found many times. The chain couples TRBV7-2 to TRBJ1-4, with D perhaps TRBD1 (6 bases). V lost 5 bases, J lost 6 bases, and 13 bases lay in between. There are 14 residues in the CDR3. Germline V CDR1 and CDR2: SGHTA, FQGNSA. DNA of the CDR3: TGTGCCAGCAGCCAAGGGGGAGGGGATGAAAAACTGTTTTTT. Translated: CASSQGGGDEKLFF.

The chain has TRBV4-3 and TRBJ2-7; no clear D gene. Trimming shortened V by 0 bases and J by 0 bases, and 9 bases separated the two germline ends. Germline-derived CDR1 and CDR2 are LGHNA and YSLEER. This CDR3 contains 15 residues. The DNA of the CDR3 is TGCGCCAGCAGCCAAGAATCTCATTCCTCCTACGAGCAGTACTTC. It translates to CASSQESHSSYEQYF.

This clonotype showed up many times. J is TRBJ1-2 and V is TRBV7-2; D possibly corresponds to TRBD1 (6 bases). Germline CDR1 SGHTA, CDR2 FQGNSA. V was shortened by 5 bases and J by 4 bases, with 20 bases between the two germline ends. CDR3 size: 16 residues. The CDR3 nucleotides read TGTGCCAGCAGCATAATAGACCCGACAGGCCTCTATGGCTACACCTTC. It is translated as CASSIIDPTGLYGYTF. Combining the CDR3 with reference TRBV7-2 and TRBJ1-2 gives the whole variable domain GAGVSQSPSNKVTEKGKDVELRCDPISGHTALYWYRQSLGQGLEFLIYFQGNSAPDKSGLPSDRFSAERTGGSVSTLTIQRTQQEDSAVYLCASSIIDPTGLYGYTFGSGTRLTVV.

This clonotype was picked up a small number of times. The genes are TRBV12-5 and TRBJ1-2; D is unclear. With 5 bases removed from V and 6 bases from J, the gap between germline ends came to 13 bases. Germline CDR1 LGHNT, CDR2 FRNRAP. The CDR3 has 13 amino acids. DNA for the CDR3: TGTGCTAGTGGTCCAAATCGGGGTGATGGCTACACCTTC. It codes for CASGPNRGDGYTF.

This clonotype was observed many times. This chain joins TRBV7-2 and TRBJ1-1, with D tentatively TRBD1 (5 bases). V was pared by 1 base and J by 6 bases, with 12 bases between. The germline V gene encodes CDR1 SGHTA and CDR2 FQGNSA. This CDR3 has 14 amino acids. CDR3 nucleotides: TGTGCCAGCAGCTTAGTAGGGTGGGACGCTGAAGCTTTCTTT. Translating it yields CASSLVGWDAEAFF. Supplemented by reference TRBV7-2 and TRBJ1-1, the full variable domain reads GAGVSQSPSNKVTEKGKDVELRCDPISGHTALYWYRQSLGQGLEFLIYFQGNSAPDKSGLPSDRFSAERTGGSVSTLTIQRTQQEDSAVYLCASSLVGWDAEAFFGQGTRLTVV.

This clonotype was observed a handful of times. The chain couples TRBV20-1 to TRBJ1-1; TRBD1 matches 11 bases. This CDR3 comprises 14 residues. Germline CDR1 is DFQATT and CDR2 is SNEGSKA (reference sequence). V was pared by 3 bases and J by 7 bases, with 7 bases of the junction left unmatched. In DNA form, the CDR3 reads TGCAGTGCTAGGGGACAGGGGGAAATGGGTGAAGCTTTCTTT. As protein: CSARGQGEMGEAFF.

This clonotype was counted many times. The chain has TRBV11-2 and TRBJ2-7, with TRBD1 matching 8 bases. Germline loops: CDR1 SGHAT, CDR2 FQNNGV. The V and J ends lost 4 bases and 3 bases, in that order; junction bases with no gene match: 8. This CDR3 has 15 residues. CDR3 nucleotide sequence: TGTGCCAGCAGCTCACCCCGGACAGGGAGCTACGAGCAGTACTTC. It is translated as CASSSPRTGSYEQYF.

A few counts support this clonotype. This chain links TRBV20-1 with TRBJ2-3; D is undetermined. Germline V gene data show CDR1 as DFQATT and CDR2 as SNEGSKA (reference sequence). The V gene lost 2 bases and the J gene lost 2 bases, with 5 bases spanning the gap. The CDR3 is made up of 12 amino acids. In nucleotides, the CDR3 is TGCAGTGCTAGATCTGACACAGATACGCAGTATTTT. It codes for CSARSDTDTQYF.

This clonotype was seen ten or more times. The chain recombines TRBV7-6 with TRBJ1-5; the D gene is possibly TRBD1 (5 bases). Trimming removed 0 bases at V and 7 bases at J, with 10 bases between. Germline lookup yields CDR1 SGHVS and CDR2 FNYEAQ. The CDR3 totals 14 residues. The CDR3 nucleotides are TGTGCCAGCAGCTTAGCCGCTGGGGGACAGCCCCAGCATTTT. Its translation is CASSLAAGGQPQHF.

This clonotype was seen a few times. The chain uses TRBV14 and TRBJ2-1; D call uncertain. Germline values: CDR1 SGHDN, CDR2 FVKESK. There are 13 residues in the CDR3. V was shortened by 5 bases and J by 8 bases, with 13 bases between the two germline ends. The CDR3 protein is CASSESPGYEQFF. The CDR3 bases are TGTGCCAGCAGCGAAAGCCCGGGTTATGAGCAGTTCTTC.

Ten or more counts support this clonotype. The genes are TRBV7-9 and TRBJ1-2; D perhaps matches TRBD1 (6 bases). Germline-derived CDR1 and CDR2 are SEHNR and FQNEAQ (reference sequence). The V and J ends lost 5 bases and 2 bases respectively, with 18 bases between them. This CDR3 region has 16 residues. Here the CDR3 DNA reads TGTGCCAGCAGCCCCCGCGGTGGTACAGGGAACTATGGCTACACCTTC. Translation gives CASSPRGGTGNYGYTF.

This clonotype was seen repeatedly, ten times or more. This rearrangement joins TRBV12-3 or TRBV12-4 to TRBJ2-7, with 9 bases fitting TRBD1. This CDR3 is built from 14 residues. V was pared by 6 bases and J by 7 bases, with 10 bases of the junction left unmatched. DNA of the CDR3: TGTGCCAGCAGCCTAGGGACAGGGCCCAAAGAGCAGTACTTC. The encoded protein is CASSLGTGPKEQYF.

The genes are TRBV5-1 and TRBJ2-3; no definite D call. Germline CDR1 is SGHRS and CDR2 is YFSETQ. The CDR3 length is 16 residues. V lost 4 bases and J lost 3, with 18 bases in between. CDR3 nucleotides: TGCGCCAGCAGCCCGAGCAGCTGGATGCTGACAGATACGCAGTATTTT. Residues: CASSPSSWMLTDTQYF.

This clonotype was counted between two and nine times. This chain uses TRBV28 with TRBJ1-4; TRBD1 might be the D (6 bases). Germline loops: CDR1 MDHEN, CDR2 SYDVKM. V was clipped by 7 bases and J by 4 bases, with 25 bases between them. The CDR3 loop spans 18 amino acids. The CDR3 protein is CASITGPAHRALNEKLFF. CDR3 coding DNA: TGTGCCAGCATAACCGGCCCCGCCCACAGGGCCCTTAATGAAAAACTGTTTTTT.

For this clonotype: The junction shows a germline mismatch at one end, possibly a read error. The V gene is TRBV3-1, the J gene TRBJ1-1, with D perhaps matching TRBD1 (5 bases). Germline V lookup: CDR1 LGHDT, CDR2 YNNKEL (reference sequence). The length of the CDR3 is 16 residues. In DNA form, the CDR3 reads TGTGCCATCAGCCATACAAGGGCAGGGACTAACACTGAAGCTTTCTTT. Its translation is CAISHTRAGTNTEAFF.

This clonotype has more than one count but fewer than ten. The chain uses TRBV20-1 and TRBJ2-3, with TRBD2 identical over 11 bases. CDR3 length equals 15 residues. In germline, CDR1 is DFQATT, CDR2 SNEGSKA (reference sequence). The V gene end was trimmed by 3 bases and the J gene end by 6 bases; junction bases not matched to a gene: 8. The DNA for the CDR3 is TGCAGTGCTAGGCCTAGCGGGAGGTTTAAGGATACGCAGTATTTT. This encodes CSARPSGRFKDTQYF.

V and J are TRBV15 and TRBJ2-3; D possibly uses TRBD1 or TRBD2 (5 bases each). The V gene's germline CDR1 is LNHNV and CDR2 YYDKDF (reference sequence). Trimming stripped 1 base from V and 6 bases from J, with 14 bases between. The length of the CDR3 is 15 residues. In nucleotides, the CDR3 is TGTGCCACCAGCAGAGCTCCTACCGGGACCGATACGCAGTATTTT. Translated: CATSRAPTGTDTQYF.

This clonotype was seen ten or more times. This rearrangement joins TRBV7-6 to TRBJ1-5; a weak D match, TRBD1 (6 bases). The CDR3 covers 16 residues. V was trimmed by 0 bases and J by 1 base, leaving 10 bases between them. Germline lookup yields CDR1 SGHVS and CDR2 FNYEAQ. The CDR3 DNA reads TGTGCCAGCAGCTTAGCGACCCAGGGGAGCAATCAGCCCCAGCATTTT. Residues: CASSLATQGSNQPQHF.

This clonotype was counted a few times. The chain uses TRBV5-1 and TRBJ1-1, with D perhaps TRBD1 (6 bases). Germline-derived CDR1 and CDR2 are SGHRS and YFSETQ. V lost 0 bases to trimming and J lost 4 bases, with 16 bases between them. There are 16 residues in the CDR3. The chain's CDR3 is CASSLADSGAATEAFF. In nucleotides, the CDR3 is TGCGCCAGCAGCTTGGCCGATTCAGGGGCGGCCACTGAAGCTTTCTTT.

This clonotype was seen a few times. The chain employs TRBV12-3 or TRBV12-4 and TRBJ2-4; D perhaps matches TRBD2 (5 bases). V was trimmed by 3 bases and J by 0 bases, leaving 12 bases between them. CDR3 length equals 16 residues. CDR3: CASSFVASGAKNIQYF. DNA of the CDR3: TGTGCCAGCAGTTTCGTAGCGTCCGGAGCCAAAAACATTCAGTACTTC.

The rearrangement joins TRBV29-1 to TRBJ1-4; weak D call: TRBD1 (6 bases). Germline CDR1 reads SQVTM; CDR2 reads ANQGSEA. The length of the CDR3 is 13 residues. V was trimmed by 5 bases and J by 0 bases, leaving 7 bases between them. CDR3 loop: CSVTGSTNEKLFF. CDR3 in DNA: TGCAGCGTTACAGGGTCAACTAATGAAAAACTGTTTTTT.

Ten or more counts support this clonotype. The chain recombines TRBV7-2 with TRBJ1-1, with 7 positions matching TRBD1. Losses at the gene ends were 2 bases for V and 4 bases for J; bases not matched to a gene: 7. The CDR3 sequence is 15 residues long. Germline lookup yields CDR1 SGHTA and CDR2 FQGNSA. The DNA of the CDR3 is TGTGCCAGCAGCTTACACACACAGGGGACCACTGAAGCTTTCTTT. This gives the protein CASSLHTQGTTEAFF.

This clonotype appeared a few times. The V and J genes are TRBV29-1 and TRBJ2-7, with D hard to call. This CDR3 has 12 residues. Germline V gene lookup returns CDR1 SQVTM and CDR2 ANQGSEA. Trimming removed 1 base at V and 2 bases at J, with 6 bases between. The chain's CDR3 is CSVEVPPYEQYF. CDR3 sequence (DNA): TGCAGCGTTGAAGTGCCCCCCTACGAGCAGTACTTC.

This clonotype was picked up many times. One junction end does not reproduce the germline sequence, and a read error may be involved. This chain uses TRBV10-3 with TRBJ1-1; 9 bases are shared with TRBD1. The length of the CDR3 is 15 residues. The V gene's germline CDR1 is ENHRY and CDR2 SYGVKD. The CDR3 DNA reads TGTGCCACCAGTCCCGGGACAGGGAGGAACACTGAAGCTTTCTTT. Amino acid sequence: CATSPGTGRNTEAFF.